Listed below are T cell receptor beta chains from one sample, sequenced in a study of cytomegalovirus exposure and HLA in healthy donors. TCRdb's copy holds only in-frame clones and misses some; the assay was immunoSEQ multiplex PCR. The sample has around 65,000 clones; 75% are singletons. Specimen: PBMCs. These receptors were collected from a woman in her 30s in good health and CMV-seropositive. The CDR3 runs from the conserved cysteine through the conserved F or W. D genes are given only for firm matches. Clone size appears in some rows only: once, few, many, or a class for an expanded clone.

TRBV29-1	TRBJ2-1	NA	TRBD1	CSVRTGTYNEQFF	TGCAGCGTTCGGACAGGGACCTACAATGAGCAGTTCTTC
TRBV6-1	TRBJ2-1	NA	TRBD2	CASSVEKGGSYNEQFF	TGTGCCAGCAGTGTAGAAAAGGGAGGGAGTTACAATGAGCAGTTCTTC
TRBV9	TRBJ2-5	few	TRBD2	CASSVRTSGIETQYF	TGTGCCAGCAGCGTTCGGACTAGCGGGATTGAGACCCAGTACTTC
TRBV7-2	TRBJ2-7	NA	NA	CASSPTGNIYEQYF	TGTGCCAGCAGCCCGACCGGGAACATCTACGAGCAGTACTTC
TRBV27	TRBJ2-5	NA	TRBD2	CASSLTSGRAPRETQYF	TGTGCCAGCAGTCTCACTAGCGGGAGGGCCCCCCGAGAGACCCAGTACTTC
TRBV2	TRBJ2-1	NA	TRBD2	CASRRLAGGLNNEQFF	TGTGCCAGCAGACGACTAGCGGGAGGCCTCAACAATGAGCAGTTCTTC
TRBV7-3	TRBJ2-1	NA	TRBD2	CASSLTSGRAYNEQFF	TGTGCCAGCAGCCTCACTAGCGGGAGGGCCTACAATGAGCAGTTCTTC
TRBV28	TRBJ2-1	NA	TRBD1	CASPGTGEPYNEQFF	TGTGCCAGCCCCGGGACAGGGGAACCTTACAATGAGCAGTTCTTC
TRBV19	TRBJ1-1	few	NA	CASSIVTEAFF	TGTGCCAGTAGTATCGTGACTGAAGCTTTCTTT
TRBV4-1	TRBJ1-1	NA	NA	CASSQAGFTEAFF	TGCGCCAGCAGCCAAGCAGGGTTCACTGAAGCTTTCTTT
TRBV21-1	TRBJ2-5	once	NA	CASSRRGPGDSEETQYF	TGTGCCAGCAGCAGGCGGGGGCCAGGGGATTCCGAAGAGACCCAGTACTTC
TRBV29-1	TRBJ2-7	NA	NA	CSVDGYGSYEQYF	TGCAGCGTTGATGGGTATGGGAGCTACGAGCAGTACTTC
TRBV10-3	TRBJ2-2	NA	TRBD1	CAISDTGANTGELFF	TGTGCCATCAGTGATACAGGGGCGAACACCGGGGAGCTGTTTTTT
TRBV27	TRBJ2-1	few	NA	CASSWDTPDNEQFF	TGTGCCAGCAGTTGGGACACTCCCGACAATGAGCAGTTCTTC
TRBV15	TRBJ1-1	few	NA	CATSRGGGGNTEAFF	TGTGCCACCAGCAGAGGCGGGGGAGGGAACACTGAAGCTTTCTTT
TRBV9	TRBJ2-5	once	TRBD2	CASSPRGSSGRSQYF	TGTGCCAGCAGCCCCCGAGGGTCCAGCGGGAGAAGCCAGTACTTC
TRBV6-5	TRBJ1-5	NA	TRBD1	CASNADRAGQPQHF	TGTGCCAGCAACGCGGACAGGGCAGGCCAGCCCCAGCATTTT
TRBV19	TRBJ2-7	NA	NA	CASSRGASYEQYF	TGTGCCAGTTCTCGGGGGGCATCCTACGAGCAGTACTTC
TRBV28	TRBJ2-3	NA	TRBD2	CASSSLWTSGSTDTQYF	TGTGCCAGCAGCTCCCTATGGACTAGCGGGAGCACAGATACGCAGTATTTT
TRBV6-6	TRBJ1-4	NA	NA	CATLQGKDEKLFF	TGTGCCACCCTACAGGGAAAGGATGAAAAACTGTTTTTT
TRBV27	TRBJ1-2	NA	NA	CASSALTGTSGGYTF	TGTGCCAGCAGTGCCCTGACCGGGACTTCGGGTGGCTACACCTTC
TRBV28	TRBJ2-7	NA	TRBD2	CASSLGLAGDEQYF	TGTGCCAGCAGTCTCGGACTAGCGGGGGACGAGCAGTACTTC
TRBV11-3	TRBJ2-7	few	NA	CASSSKRNSYEQYF	TGTGCCAGCAGCTCCAAGAGGAACTCCTACGAGCAGTACTTC
TRBV5-5	TRBJ2-7	NA	NA	CATGGGPPYEQYF	TGTGCGACGGGCGGAGGCCCTCCTTACGAGCAGTACTTC
TRBV4-3	TRBJ2-2	NA	TRBD2	CASSRGTTYTGELFF	TGCGCCAGCTCACGGGGGACTACCTACACCGGGGAGCTGTTTTTT
TRBV6-5	TRBJ1-6	NA	NA	CASSYPPGQNSPLHF	TGTGCCAGCAGTTACCCACCGGGACAAAATTCACCCCTCCACTTT
TRBV4-3	TRBJ2-3	NA	NA	CASSQAPGMAPGTDTQYF	TGCGCCAGCAGCCAAGCCCCTGGGATGGCGCCGGGGACAGATACGCAGTATTTT
TRBV4-1	TRBJ1-2	NA	TRBD1	CASSQVHRGLDGYTF	TGCGCCAGCAGCCAAGTTCACAGGGGGTTGGATGGCTACACCTTC
TRBV28	TRBJ1-5	NA	NA	CASRDSYRYQPQHF	TGTGCCAGCCGAGACAGTTATCGATACCAGCCCCAGCATTTT
TRBV9	TRBJ1-5	NA	TRBD1	CASSVEETGDQPQHF	TGTGCCAGCAGCGTAGAGGAGACAGGGGATCAGCCCCAGCATTTT
TRBV9	TRBJ2-5	NA	NA	CASSVGPAGGRTGETQYF	TGTGCCAGCAGCGTAGGGCCAGCCGGAGGGCGAACGGGGGAGACCCAGTACTTC
TRBV28	TRBJ1-1	NA	NA	CASSLRGWAFF	TGTGCCAGCAGTTTACGGGGGTGGGCTTTCTTT
TRBV7-9	TRBJ2-1	NA	TRBD2	CASSTRLAGGLGNEQFF	TGTGCCAGCAGCACCAGACTAGCGGGAGGGCTCGGTAATGAGCAGTTCTTC
TRBV19	TRBJ1-1	NA	TRBD1	CASSLGQGNTEAFF	TGTGCCAGTAGTCTTGGACAGGGAAACACTGAAGCTTTCTTT
TRBV27	TRBJ2-7	NA	TRBD2	CASSFLSGTSYEQYF	TGTGCCAGCAGTTTCCTCAGCGGGACCTCCTACGAGCAGTACTTC
TRBV6-5	TRBJ1-3	few	TRBD1	CASTGTGSGNTIYF	TGTGCCAGCACTGGGACAGGTTCCGGAAACACCATATATTTT
TRBV7-2	TRBJ1-2	NA	NA	CASSLARPGSPYTF	TGTGCCAGCAGCTTAGCCAGGCCCGGGAGCCCCTACACCTTC
TRBV6-1	TRBJ1-2	NA	TRBD1	CASRPGQSGYGYTF	TGTGCCAGCAGGCCGGGACAGAGCGGCTATGGCTACACCTTC
TRBV7-2	TRBJ2-7	NA	TRBD1	CASSLGGQRYEQYF	TGTGCCAGCAGCCTAGGGGGACAGAGGTACGAGCAGTACTTC
TRBV6-1	TRBJ2-7	NA	NA	CASSLGQPSSEQYF	TGTGCCAGCAGCCTAGGACAGCCCTCGAGCGAGCAGTACTTC
TRBV15	TRBJ2-7	NA	NA	CATSRDGYPAPYEQYF	TGTGCCACCAGCAGAGATGGATATCCAGCGCCCTACGAGCAGTACTTC
TRBV7-3	TRBJ1-6	NA	NA	CASSLTGDSLYSPLHF	TGTGCCAGCAGCTTAACGGGCGACAGCCTTTATTCACCCCTCCACTTT
TRBV5-5	TRBJ1-1	once	TRBD1	CASSLRGTANTEAFF	TGTGCCAGCAGCCTCCGCGGGACAGCGAACACTGAAGCTTTCTTT
TRBV5-1	TRBJ2-3	NA	TRBD2	CASSLRASGSTDTQYF	TGCGCCAGCAGCTTGCGAGCTAGCGGGAGCACAGATACGCAGTATTTT
TRBV5-6	TRBJ2-1	NA	TRBD2	CASSYSTSGRNEQFF	TGTGCCAGCAGTTATTCGACTAGCGGGAGGAATGAGCAGTTCTTC
TRBV9	TRBJ2-1	NA	TRBD2	CASSEGASGSFYEQFF	TGTGCCAGCAGCGAGGGGGCTAGCGGGAGCTTTTATGAGCAGTTCTTC
TRBV7-9	TRBJ2-7	NA	TRBD2	CASSLTAGGHSYEQYF	TGTGCCAGCAGCTTAACAGCGGGAGGTCACTCCTACGAGCAGTACTTC
TRBV5-6	TRBJ1-2	NA	NA	CASSIQGVPYGYTF	TGTGCCAGCAGCATACAGGGAGTCCCTTATGGCTACACCTTC
TRBV5-1	TRBJ1-2	NA	NA	CASSLSGNYGYTF	TGCGCCAGCAGCTTGTCGGGGAACTATGGCTACACCTTC
TRBV2	TRBJ1-3	few	TRBD1	CAIRTGQLNTIYF	TGTGCCATCAGGACAGGCCAATTAAACACCATATATTTT
TRBV5-1	TRBJ1-6	few	NA	CASSSRTGGIGSPLHF	TGCGCCAGCAGCTCGCGGACGGGGGGCATAGGCTCACCCCTCCACTTT
TRBV6-4	TRBJ2-3	once	TRBD2	CASSALAGHGADTQYF	TGTGCCAGCAGTGCCCTAGCGGGTCATGGAGCAGATACGCAGTATTTT
TRBV7-8	TRBJ1-1	NA	NA	CASSFAVNTEAFF	TGTGCCAGCAGCTTTGCAGTTAACACTGAAGCTTTCTTT
TRBV5-4	TRBJ2-1	NA	NA	CASSPVSLNEQFF	TGTGCCAGCAGCCCCGTTTCTCTCAATGAGCAGTTCTTC
TRBV11-2	TRBJ2-7	NA	NA	CASSSRPGYEQYF	TGTGCCAGCAGCTCCCGGCCAGGTTACGAGCAGTACTTC
TRBV28	TRBJ2-2	NA	TRBD2	CASSLRLAGGGELFF	TGTGCCAGCAGTTTACGACTAGCGGGAGGCGGGGAGCTGTTTTTT
TRBV5-8	TRBJ2-2	NA	TRBD1	CASSLADRAATGELFF	TGTGCCAGCAGCTTGGCGGACAGGGCCGCCACCGGGGAGCTGTTTTTT
TRBV29-1	TRBJ1-1	NA	NA	CSVAPTGNTEAFF	TGCAGCGTTGCCCCGACAGGGAACACTGAAGCTTTCTTT